These 11 T cell receptor beta chains were sequenced from one sample in a study of cytomegalovirus exposure and HLA in healthy donors. In the PCR, 60 Vbeta and 13 Jbeta primers were used. The method was immunoSEQ multiplex PCR; TCRdb's version includes in-frame clones alone and lacks a portion of them. The sample holds about 94,000 clones, 70% to 85% seen once. The sample taken for sequencing was PBMCs. The receptors here all came from a human donor in good health.

The V call is TRBV5-1, the J call TRBJ2-2; 8 bases are a match to TRBD2. The CDR3 has 15 amino acids. Looked up from germline, CDR1 is SGHRS and CDR2 is YFSETQ. J was trimmed by 1 base and V by 2 bases; bases with no gene match: 1. This CDR3 reads CASSFTSGNTGELFF. CDR3 DNA: TGCGCCAGCAGCTTTACTAGCGGGAACACCGGGGAGCTGTTTTTT.

This chain connects TRBV30 to TRBJ1-6; 7 nucleotides line up with TRBD1. The CDR3 is 14 residues long. Unmatched junction bases numbered 8, after V lost 7 bases and J lost 5 bases. Germline loops: CDR1 GTSNPN, CDR2 SVGIG (reference sequence). CDR3 region: CALGGQLNNSPLHF. The CDR3 DNA sequence: TGTGCCTTGGGGGGACAGTTGAATAATTCACCCCTCCACTTT. Combining the CDR3 with reference TRBV30 and TRBJ1-6 gives the whole variable domain SQTIHQWPATLVQPVGSPLSLECTVEGTSNPNLYWYRQAAGRGLQLLFYSVGIGQISSEVPQNLSASRPQDRQFILSSKKLLLSDSGFYLCALGGQLNNSPLHFGNGTRLTVT.

The rearrangement links TRBV12-2 to TRBJ2-3; the D call TRBD1 from the table was never checked on the DNA. TRBV12-2 is a recognized pseudogene. CDR3 length: 16 amino acids. CDR3 region: CASRLGAGTGSDTQYF. CDR3 coding DNA: TGTGCAAGTCGCTTAGGGGCCGGGACAGGCTCGGATACGCAGTATTTT.

J is TRBJ1-3 and V is TRBV15; D gene unclear. CDR1 and CDR2 from the germline V gene are LNHNV and YYDKDF (reference sequence). Trimming removed 0 bases from V and 9 bases from J, with 6 bases in between. The CDR3 covers 12 residues. Written as DNA, the CDR3 is TGTGCCACCAGCAGAGAGGTCGGCACCATATATTTT. The encoded protein is CATSREVGTIYF.

This chain joins TRBV11-3 and TRBJ1-1; D call uncertain. CDR1 is SGHNT, CDR2 YENEEA, per germline. V shed 0 bases and J shed 5 bases, with 16 bases lying between them. CDR3 length: 16 amino acids. CDR3 amino acids: CASSLDQEGRRTEAFF. CDR3 DNA sequence: TGTGCCAGCAGCTTAGATCAGGAGGGTAGGAGGACTGAAGCTTTCTTT.

This clone was observed a few times. The rearrangement joins TRBV18 to TRBJ2-7; maybe TRBD1 (5 bases). CDR3 length: 13 residues. Germline CDR1 and CDR2: KGHSH and LQKENI. Deletions cut 3 bases from V and 3 bases from J, with 9 bases between. The CDR3 sequence: CASSPAQGYEQYF. The CDR3, as DNA: TGTGCCAGCTCACCGGCGCAGGGCTACGAGCAGTACTTC.

V gene TRBV9 combines with J gene TRBJ2-3; D gene unclear. V was clipped by 5 bases and J by 1 base, with 14 bases between them. Germline values: CDR1 SGDLS, CDR2 YYNGEE. The CDR3 covers 15 residues. The CDR3 is CASSRIALRTDTQYF. CDR3 sequence (DNA): TGTGCCAGCAGTAGAATAGCCCTACGCACAGATACGCAGTATTTT.

The V and J genes are TRBV29-1 and TRBJ1-5; D is perhaps TRBD1 (6 bases). Trimming left V 4 bases short and J 2 bases short, with 6 bases between. Germline values: CDR1 SQVTM, CDR2 ANQGSEA. The CDR3 loop spans 12 amino acids. CDR3 DNA: TGCAGCGTTGGACAGGGCAATCAGCCCCAGCATTTT. It specifies CSVGQGNQPQHF. The entire variable domain, with the rest obtained from reference TRBV29-1 and TRBJ1-5, is as follows: SAVISQKPSRDICQRGTSLTIQCQVDSQVTMMFWYRQQPGQSLTLIATANQGSEATYESGFVIDKFPISRPNLTFSTLTVSNMSPEDSSIYLCSVGQGNQPQHFGDGTRLSIL.

The table lists this clone with a few counts. This rearrangement joins TRBV6-5 to TRBJ2-4, with D perhaps TRBD2 (6 bases). Trimming shortened V by 6 bases and J by 8 bases, and 17 bases separated the two germline ends. CDR1 and CDR2 (germline): MNHEY, SVGAGI. This CDR3 is built from 14 residues. The CDR3 sequence: CASSPGTAKYIQYF. CDR3 coding DNA: TGTGCCAGCAGCCCCGGGACTGCTAAGTACATTCAGTACTTC.

This chain uses TRBV7-8 with TRBJ1-5; D unclear. The germline V gene has CDR1 SGHVS and CDR2 FQNEAQ. Between the trimmed V and J ends, which lost 5 bases and 9 bases, there was a span of 11 bases. This CDR3 spans 12 amino acids. In DNA form, the CDR3 reads TGTGCCAGCAGCCCCCACCCGGGGCCCCAGCATTTT. Protein sequence: CASSPHPGPQHF.

The chain links TRBV5-1 to TRBJ1-1, with unresolved D. Germline V CDR1 and CDR2: SGHRS, YFSETQ. V shed 2 bases and J shed 1 base, with 9 bases lying between them. The CDR3 covers 14 residues. This CDR3 is CASSFSGGNTEAFF. CDR3 nucleotides: TGCGCCAGCAGCTTTTCCGGTGGGAACACTGAAGCTTTCTTT.